The clone carrying this T cell receptor beta chain was counted a few times. What it binds is unknown. This entry comes from a study of cytomegalovirus exposure and HLA in healthy donors. Study conclusions and caveats: Accounts indicate the classifier identified cytomegalovirus status with strong specificity and sensitivity.

It was with 60 Vbeta and 13 Jbeta primers that the PCR ran. Profiling relied on immunoSEQ multiplex PCR, and the TCRdb table lists in-frame clones only, not all of them. This table has 130,000 or so clones, over 70% appearing once. This clonotype was obtained from a woman aged 18-29 years in good health and CMV-seronegative. Sequenced: PBMCs.

For the CDR3, the DNA is TGTGCCAGCAGCTTGACAGGGGCGAACACTGAAGCTTTCTTT. Its translation: CASSLTGANTEAFF. The chain carries TRBV11-2 and TRBJ1-1, with 8 positions matching TRBD1. The CDR3 consists of 14 residues. J lost 1 base, V lost 3 bases, and 1 base had no gene match. CDR1 and CDR2 (germline): SGHAT, FQNNGV.